This passage covers 25 T cell receptor beta chains from one sample sequenced in a study of T cells in Graves' hyperthyroidism and ophthalmopathy (dated by TCRdb to between 2017 and 2020). Receptor amplification or capture employed multiplex PCR. TCRdb names Illumina HiSeq 2000 as the instrument used. Amplification of TCR beta CDR3 regions was carried out from RNA transcripts. The first round of RT-PCR for the TCR CDR3 was performed with the HTBI primer set and the Qiagen OneStep RT-PCR kit. TCRdb applied fastp at Q25 and MiXCR to the public reads, then kept only in-frame beta chains. For every CDR3 protein sequence, its rows merge into one entry that carries the most common genes and DNA. The sample profile shows approximately 430,000 distinct CDR3 sequences; 15% to 19% of them were found once. The ten largest account for roughly an eighth of the sample. The specimen was blood. These receptors were collected from a woman under 30 with Graves' hyperthyroidism.

The chain has TRBV24-1 and TRBJ2-2, with TRBD1 matching 9 bases. Germline V CDR1 and CDR2: KGHDR, SFDVKD. This CDR3 region has 16 residues. V dropped 4 bases and J dropped 5; count of bases not matched to a gene: 7. CDR3 DNA sequence: TGTGCCACCAGTGACCAAGACAGGGGGAGGACCGGGGAGCTGTTTTTT. This codes for CATSDQDRGRTGELFF.

This clonotype was detected a few times. The genes are TRBV20-1 and TRBJ2-2; the D is unclear. This CDR3 contains 13 residues. The germline V and J ends were trimmed by 1 base and 4 bases, with 7 bases remaining between them. Germline CDR1 is DFQATT and CDR2 is SNEGSKA (reference sequence). The CDR3 DNA reads as TGCAGTGCTAGAGTCGGGCCCACCGGGGAGCTGTTTTTT. It specifies CSARVGPTGELFF.

In this sample, this clonotype turned up a few times. The gene calls are TRBV13 and TRBJ2-7; perhaps TRBD1 as D (6 bases). The V end lost 8 bases, the J end lost 1 base, and 12 bases lay between the germline ends. There are 13 residues in the CDR3. The germline gives CDR1 PRHDT, CDR2 FYEKMQ (reference sequence). CDR3 in amino acids: CASSGTRSYEQYF. The CDR3 bases are TGTGCCAGCTCCGGGACAAGGTCCTACGAGCAGTACTTC.

A few counts support this clonotype. The chain uses TRBV20-1 and TRBJ2-7, with TRBD2 matching over 8 bases. V gave up 1 base and J gave up 5 bases; unmatched junction bases: 10. This CDR3 region has 15 residues. CDR1 is DFQATT and CDR2 is SNEGSKA in the germline V gene (reference sequence). The CDR3 here is CSARVTSGGDHEQYF. DNA of the CDR3: TGCAGTGCTAGAGTGACCAGCGGGGGTGACCACGAGCAGTACTTC.

In its sample, this clonotype was seen a few times. In DNA form, the CDR3 reads TGTGCCAGCAGCACTATAAGGACAGGGGGCTACGAGCAGTACTTC. Protein: CASSTIRTGGYEQYF. The chain joins TRBV5-6 to TRBJ2-7, with 10 bases identical to TRBD1. Trimming at V came to 4 bases and at J to 3 bases, leaving 7 bases not matched to a gene. Germline V lookup: CDR1 SGHDT, CDR2 YYEEEE. CDR3 length equals 15 residues.

CDR3 in DNA: TGCAGTGGGGGGCCGGACTCCTTCAGATATACGCAGTATTTT. The encoded protein is CSGGPDSFRYTQYF. The chain links TRBV20-1 to TRBJ2-3; TRBD1 might be the D (6 bases). The germline CDR1 and CDR2 sequences are DFQATT and SNEGSKA (reference sequence). Trimming took off 7 bases at V and 7 bases at J, with 21 bases between the two ends. The CDR3 extends over 14 amino acids.

Points on this clonotype: A much bigger clone sits one base away, suggesting this may be a read error. The chain uses TRBV12-3 or TRBV12-4 and TRBJ2-1; 11 nucleotides line up with TRBD2. The CDR3 totals 16 residues. The CDR3 DNA reads TGTGCCAGCAGCACCCCTAGCGGGGGGAACTACGATGAGCAGTTCTTC. Amino acids: CASSTPSGGNYDEQFF.

This clonotype was counted a few times. The chain combines TRBV20-1 with TRBJ2-2, with D possibly being TRBD1 (6 bases). CDR1 and CDR2 (germline): DFQATT, SNEGSKA (reference sequence). The germline V and J ends were trimmed by 2 bases and 7 bases, with 20 bases remaining between them. The CDR3 contains 16 residues. This chain's CDR3 is CSARPLRTAQNGELFF. CDR3 nucleotides: TGCAGTGCTAGACCCCTAAGGACAGCCCAGAACGGGGAGCTGTTTTTT.

The rearrangement joins TRBV27 to TRBJ2-1; 7 bases fit TRBD2. The germline gives CDR1 MNHEY, CDR2 SMNVEV (reference sequence). Trimming at V came to 3 bases and at J to 4 bases, leaving 6 bases not matched to a gene. This CDR3 is built from 15 residues. The DNA of the CDR3 is TGTGCCAGCAGTTTCAATAGCGGGCCTTACAATGAGCAGTTCTTC. This codes for CASSFNSGPYNEQFF.

The rearrangement links TRBV5-6 to TRBJ1-3; D not resolved. The CDR3 has 18 residues. The germline CDR1 and CDR2 sequences are SGHDT and YYEEEE. V shed 2 bases and J shed 0 bases, with 18 bases lying between them. CDR3 sequence (DNA): TGTGCCAGCAGCTTATTCTCCGCAGAGCCGTACTCTGGAAACACCATATATTTT. Amino acid sequence: CASSLFSAEPYSGNTIYF.

This clonotype was seen many times. V is TRBV7-2 and J is TRBJ1-3; weak D call: TRBD1 (6 bases). The CDR3 spans 15 residues. Trimming cost V 5 bases and J 4 bases, with 15 bases left between them. Germline lookup yields CDR1 SGHTA and CDR2 FQGNSA. The CDR3 DNA reads TGTGCCAGCAGCAAAGGGACACAATTGGGAAACACCATATATTTT. Translating it yields CASSKGTQLGNTIYF.

A few counts support this clonotype. A much bigger clone sits one base away, suggesting this may be a read error. This chain uses TRBV12-3 or TRBV12-4 with TRBJ2-1; 8 bases agree with TRBD2. The CDR3 spans 15 residues. CDR3 sequence reads: CASSLVGGRRNGQFF. CDR3 nucleotide sequence: TGTGCCAGCAGTTTAGTGGGCGGGAGGAGGAATGGGCAGTTCTTC.

This clonotype was found many times. The chain joins TRBV20-1 to TRBJ2-1; 10 bases are a match to TRBD2. There are 14 residues in the CDR3. Germline CDR1 is DFQATT and CDR2 is SNEGSKA (reference sequence). CDR3 nucleotides: TGCAGGGCCGGGACTAGCGTGGTTGACAATGAGCAGTTCTTC. This gives the protein CRAGTSVVDNEQFF.

This clonotype was recorded a few times. The chain employs TRBV6-2 or TRBV6-3 and TRBJ2-1, with D tentatively TRBD1 (7 bases). Germline lookup yields CDR1 MNHEY and CDR2 SVGEGT. CDR3 size: 16 residues. V lost 0 bases and J 6 bases, leaving 15 bases between the germline ends. The CDR3 loop is CASSYSPRQGGNEQFF. The CDR3 coding sequence is TGTGCCAGCAGTTACTCACCCCGGCAGGGGGGCAATGAGCAGTTCTTC.

This clonotype occurred many times. J is TRBJ1-5 and V is TRBV7-2, with a possible D match to TRBD1 (6 bases). Germline CDR1 and CDR2: SGHTA and FQGNSA. The CDR3 runs to 14 residues. Trimming took off 3 bases at V and 4 bases at J, with 10 bases between the two ends. The CDR3 region has the DNA TGTGCCAGCAGCTTTAAAGGGGGTAATCAGCCCCAGCATTTT. It yields the protein CASSFKGGNQPQHF.

Ten or more counts support this clonotype. V is TRBV28 and J is TRBJ1-5; D unclear. The germline gives CDR1 MDHEN, CDR2 SYDVKM. The CDR3 consists of 17 residues. Trimming left V 4 bases short and J 0 bases short, with 16 bases between. In nucleotides, the CDR3 is TGTGCCAGCAGTTCGTTGTTGGCAGGTTATAGCAATCAGCCCCAGCATTTT. It encodes CASSSLLAGYSNQPQHF. Supplemented by reference TRBV28 and TRBJ1-5, the full variable domain reads DVKVTQSSRYLVKRTGEKVFLECVQDMDHENMFWYRQDPGLGLRLIYFSYDVKMKEKGDIPEGYSVSREKKERFSLILESASTNQTSMYLCASSSLLAGYSNQPQHFGDGTRLSIL.

The chain carries TRBV7-9 and TRBJ1-1; 7 bases match TRBD1. Trimming cost V 2 bases and J 5 bases; bases outside gene matches: 8. The CDR3 is made up of 15 amino acids. Germline V lookup: CDR1 SEHNR, CDR2 FQNEAQ (reference sequence). CDR3 protein: CASSLNIGGSTEAFF. In DNA, the CDR3 is TGTGCCAGCAGCTTAAATATAGGGGGCTCAACTGAAGCTTTCTTT.

V usage is TRBV19 and J usage is TRBJ2-2, with a tentative D call TRBD1 (6 bases). Germline CDR1 is LNHDA and CDR2 is SQIVND (reference sequence). The CDR3 is 15 residues long. V was cut by 3 bases and J by 8 bases, with 16 bases left in between. The CDR3 region has the DNA TGTGCCAGTAGTATCGTGGTGGGGGCTAGGGGGGAGCTGTTTTTT. This encodes CASSIVVGARGELFF. The variable domain in full, with the rest retrieved from reference TRBV19 and TRBJ2-2, is DGGITQSPKYLFRKEGQNVTLSCEQNLNHDAMYWYRQDPGQGLRLIYYSQIVNDFQKGDIAEGYSVSREKKESFPLTVTSAQKNPTAFYLCASSIVVGARGELFFGEGSRLTVL.

This clonotype was detected ten times or more. The CDR3 region has the DNA TGCGCCAGCAGCAGAGAGGGGACGAACACCGGGGAGCTGTTTTTT. This translates into CASSREGTNTGELFF. The chain recombines TRBV5-1 with TRBJ2-2; either TRBD1 or TRBD2 may fit D (5 bases each). V lost 4 bases and J 0 bases, leaving 10 bases between the germline ends. This CDR3 is built from 15 residues. CDR1 SGHRS and CDR2 YFSETQ come from the germline V gene.

The count of this clonotype is one. A much larger clone sits a single nucleotide away, making a read error possible. The CDR3 region is CASSSIGVRPYNEQFF. CDR3 coding DNA: TGTGCCAGCAGTTCGATAGGGGTACGACCTTACAATGAGCAGTTCTTC. The V gene is TRBV27, the J gene TRBJ2-1; D is possibly TRBD1 (5 bases). CDR3 size: 16 residues. Germline CDR1 MNHEY, CDR2 SMNVEV (reference sequence). Trimming shortened V by 4 bases and J by 4 bases, and 17 bases separated the two germline ends.

Many counts were recorded for this clonotype. The V call is TRBV27, the J call TRBJ1-2, with a weak D call TRBD1 (6 bases). V was clipped by 3 bases and J by 3 bases, with 17 bases between them. Germline CDR1 MNHEY, CDR2 SMNVEV (reference sequence). The CDR3 loop spans 16 amino acids. CDR3 loop: CASSFGGPSSDYGYTF. CDR3 bases: TGTGCCAGCAGTTTCGGGGGGCCCTCCTCTGACTATGGCTACACCTTC.

As concerns this clonotype: A much larger clone is a single base away; this may be a read error. The V and J genes are TRBV7-9 and TRBJ1-1, with a weak D call TRBD1 (5 bases). CDR3 length: 14 residues. Trimming removed 2 bases from V and 3 bases from J, with 10 bases in between. Germline CDR1 SEHNR, CDR2 FQNEAQ (reference sequence). The CDR3 sequence: CASSLPGRDTEAFF. CDR3 in DNA: TGTGCCAGCAGCTTACCAGGGCGGGACACTGAAGCTTTCTTT.

This clonotype was recorded many times. The V and J genes are TRBV20-1 and TRBJ1-1; D perhaps matches TRBD1 (6 bases). V lost 6 bases, J lost 11 bases, and 22 bases lay in between. The CDR3 contains 13 residues. In germline, CDR1 is DFQATT, CDR2 SNEGSKA (reference sequence). CDR3 sequence reads: CSASLKTGVYAFF. In DNA, the CDR3 is TGCAGTGCCAGCCTAAAGACAGGCGTTTATGCTTTCTTT.

This clonotype was observed at least ten times. The chain links TRBV15 to TRBJ1-1, with D tentatively TRBD1 (6 bases). The germline gives CDR1 LNHNV, CDR2 YYDKDF (reference sequence). This CDR3 region has 14 residues. Trimming cost V 1 base and J 8 bases, with 14 bases left between them. DNA for the CDR3: TGTGCCACCAGCAGAGTCCGGCAGGGGCGGGAAGCTTTCTTT. Its protein product is CATSRVRQGREAFF.

This clonotype was recorded at least ten times. The chain combines TRBV19 with TRBJ2-1; D possibly corresponds to TRBD2 (6 bases). Germline V gives CDR1 LNHDA, CDR2 SQIVND (reference sequence). V lost 5 bases to trimming and J lost 3 bases, with 14 bases between them. The CDR3 contains 15 residues. The CDR3 here is CASSLRGLDYNEQFF. The CDR3 DNA reads as TGTGCCAGTAGTCTGAGGGGACTCGACTACAATGAGCAGTTCTTC.